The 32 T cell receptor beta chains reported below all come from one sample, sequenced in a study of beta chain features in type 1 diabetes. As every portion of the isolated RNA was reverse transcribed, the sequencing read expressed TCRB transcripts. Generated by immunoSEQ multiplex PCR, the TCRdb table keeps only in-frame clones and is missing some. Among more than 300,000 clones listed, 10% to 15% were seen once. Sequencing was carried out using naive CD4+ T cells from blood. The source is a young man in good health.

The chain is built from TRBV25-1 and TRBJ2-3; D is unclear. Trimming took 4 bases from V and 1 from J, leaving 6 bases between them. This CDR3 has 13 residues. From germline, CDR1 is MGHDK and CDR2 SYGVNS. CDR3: CASSVRGTDTQYF. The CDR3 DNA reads TGTGCCAGCAGTGTGAGAGGCACAGATACGCAGTATTTT.

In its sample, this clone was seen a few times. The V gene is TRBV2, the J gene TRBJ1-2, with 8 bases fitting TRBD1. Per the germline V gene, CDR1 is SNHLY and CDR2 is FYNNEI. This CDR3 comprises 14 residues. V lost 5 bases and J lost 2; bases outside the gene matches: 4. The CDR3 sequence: CASSLGQGNYGYTF. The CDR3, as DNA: TGTGCCAGCAGTCTCGGACAGGGAAACTATGGCTACACCTTC.

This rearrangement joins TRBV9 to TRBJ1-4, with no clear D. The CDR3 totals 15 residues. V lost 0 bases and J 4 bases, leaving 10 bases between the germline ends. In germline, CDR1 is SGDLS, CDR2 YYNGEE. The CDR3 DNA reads TGTGCCAGCAGCGTAGACAGCCTGGTTAATGAAAAACTGTTTTTT. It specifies CASSVDSLVNEKLFF.

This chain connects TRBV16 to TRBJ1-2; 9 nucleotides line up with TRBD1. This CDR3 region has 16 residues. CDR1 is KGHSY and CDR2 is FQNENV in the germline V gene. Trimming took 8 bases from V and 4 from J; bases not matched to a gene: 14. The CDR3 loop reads CASATLDRGSGYGYTF. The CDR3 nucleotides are TGTGCCAGCGCAACCCTGGACAGGGGAAGTGGCTATGGCTACACCTTC.

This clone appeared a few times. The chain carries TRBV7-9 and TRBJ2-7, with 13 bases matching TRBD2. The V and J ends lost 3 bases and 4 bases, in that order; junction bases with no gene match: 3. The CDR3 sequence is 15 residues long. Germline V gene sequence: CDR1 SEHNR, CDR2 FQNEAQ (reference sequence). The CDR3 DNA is TGTGCCAGCAGCTTGGGACTAGCGGGGTTATACGAGCAGTACTTC. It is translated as CASSLGLAGLYEQYF.

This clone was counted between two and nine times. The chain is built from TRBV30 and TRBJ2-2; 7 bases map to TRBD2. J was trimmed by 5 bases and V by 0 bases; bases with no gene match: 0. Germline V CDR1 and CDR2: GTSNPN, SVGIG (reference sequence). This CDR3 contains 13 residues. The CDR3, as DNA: TGTGCCTGGAGTGTAGCGGGAACCGGGGAGCTGTTTTTT. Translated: CAWSVAGTGELFF.

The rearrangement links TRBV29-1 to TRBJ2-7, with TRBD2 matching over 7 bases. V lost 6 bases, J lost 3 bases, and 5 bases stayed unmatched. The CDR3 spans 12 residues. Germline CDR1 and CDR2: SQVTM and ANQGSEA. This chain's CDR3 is CSVQTSSYEQYF. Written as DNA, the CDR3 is TGCAGCGTCCAGACTAGCAGCTACGAGCAGTACTTC.

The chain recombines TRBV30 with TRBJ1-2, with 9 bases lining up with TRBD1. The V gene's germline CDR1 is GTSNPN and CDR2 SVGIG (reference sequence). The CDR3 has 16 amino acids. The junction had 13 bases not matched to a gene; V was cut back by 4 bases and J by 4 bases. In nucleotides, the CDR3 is TGTGCCTGGACACGGGACAGGGTAGATTGGGGCTATGGCTACACCTTC. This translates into CAWTRDRVDWGYGYTF. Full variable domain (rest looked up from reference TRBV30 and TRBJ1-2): SQTIHQWPATLVQPVGSPLSLECTVEGTSNPNLYWYRQAAGRGLQLLFYSVGIGQISSEVPQNLSASRPQDRQFILSSKKLLLSDSGFYLCAWTRDRVDWGYGYTFGSGTRLTVV.

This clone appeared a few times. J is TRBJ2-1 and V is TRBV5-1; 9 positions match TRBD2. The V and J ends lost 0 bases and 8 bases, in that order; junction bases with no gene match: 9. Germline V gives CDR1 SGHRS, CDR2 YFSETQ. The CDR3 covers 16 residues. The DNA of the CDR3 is TGCGCCAGCAGCTTGGCGTTAGCGGGAGTCAACGATGAGCAGTTCTTC. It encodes CASSLALAGVNDEQFF.

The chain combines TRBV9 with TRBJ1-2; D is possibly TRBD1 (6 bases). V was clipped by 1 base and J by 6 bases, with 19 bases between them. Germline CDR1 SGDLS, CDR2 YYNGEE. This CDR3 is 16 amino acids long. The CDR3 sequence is CASSVRGTLKGDGYTF. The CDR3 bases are TGTGCCAGCAGCGTAAGAGGGACACTGAAGGGGGATGGCTACACCTTC.

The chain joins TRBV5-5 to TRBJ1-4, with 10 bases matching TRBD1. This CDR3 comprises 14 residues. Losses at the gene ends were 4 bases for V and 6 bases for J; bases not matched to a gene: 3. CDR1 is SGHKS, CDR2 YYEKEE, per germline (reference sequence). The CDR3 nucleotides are TGTGCCAGCAGCCCTGGACAGGGGGATGAAAAACTGTTTTTT. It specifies CASSPGQGDEKLFF.

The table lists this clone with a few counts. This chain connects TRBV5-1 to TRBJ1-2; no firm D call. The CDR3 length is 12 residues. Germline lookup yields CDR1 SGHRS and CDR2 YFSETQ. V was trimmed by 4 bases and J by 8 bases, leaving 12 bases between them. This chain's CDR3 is CASSADQAGYTF. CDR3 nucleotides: TGCGCCAGCAGCGCCGACCAGGCAGGCTACACCTTC.

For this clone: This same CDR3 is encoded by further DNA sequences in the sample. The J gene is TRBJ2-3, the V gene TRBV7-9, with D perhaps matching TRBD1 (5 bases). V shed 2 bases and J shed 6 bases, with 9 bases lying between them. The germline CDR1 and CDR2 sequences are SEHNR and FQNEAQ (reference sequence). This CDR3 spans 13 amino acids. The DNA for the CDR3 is TGTGCCAGCAGCTTAAGGGGCGCGGATACGCAGTATTTT. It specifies CASSLRGADTQYF. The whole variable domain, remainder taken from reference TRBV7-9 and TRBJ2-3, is DTGVSQNPRHKITKRGQNVTFRCDPISEHNRLYWYRQTLGQGPEFLTYFQNEAQLEKSRLLSDRFSAERPKGSFSTLEIQRTEQGDSAMYLCASSLRGADTQYFGPGTRLTVL.

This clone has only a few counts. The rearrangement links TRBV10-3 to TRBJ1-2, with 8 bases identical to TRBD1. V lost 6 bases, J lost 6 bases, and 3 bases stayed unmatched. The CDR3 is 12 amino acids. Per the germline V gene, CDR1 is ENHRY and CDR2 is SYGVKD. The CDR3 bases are TGTGCCATCAGGCAGGGGGCCCATGGCTACACCTTC. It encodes CAIRQGAHGYTF.

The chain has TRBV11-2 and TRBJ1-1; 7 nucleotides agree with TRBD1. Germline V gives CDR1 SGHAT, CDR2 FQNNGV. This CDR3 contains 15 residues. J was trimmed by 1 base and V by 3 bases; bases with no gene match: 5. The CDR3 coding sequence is TGTGCCAGCAGCTTCCGGAGGACAGGGAACACTGAAGCTTTCTTT. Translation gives CASSFRRTGNTEAFF. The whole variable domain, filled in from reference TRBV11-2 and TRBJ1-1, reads EAGVAQSPRYKIIEKRQSVAFWCNPISGHATLYWYQQILGQGPKLLIQFQNNGVVDDSQLPKDRFSAERLKGVDSTLKIQPAKLEDSAVYLCASSFRRTGNTEAFFGQGTRLTVV.

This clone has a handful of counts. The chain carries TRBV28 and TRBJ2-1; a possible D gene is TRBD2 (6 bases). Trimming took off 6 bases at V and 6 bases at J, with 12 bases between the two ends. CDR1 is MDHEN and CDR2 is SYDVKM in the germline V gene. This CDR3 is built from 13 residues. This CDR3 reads CASRLGGVNEQFF. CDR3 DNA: TGTGCCAGCAGACTGGGGGGTGTCAATGAGCAGTTCTTC.

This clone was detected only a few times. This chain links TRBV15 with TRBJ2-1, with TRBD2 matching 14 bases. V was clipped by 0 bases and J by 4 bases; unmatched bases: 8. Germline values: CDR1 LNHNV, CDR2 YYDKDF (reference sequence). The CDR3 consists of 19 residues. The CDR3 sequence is CATSRDAGTSGGIYNEQFF. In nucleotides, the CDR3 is TGTGCCACCAGCAGAGATGCCGGGACTAGCGGGGGAATTTACAATGAGCAGTTCTTC.

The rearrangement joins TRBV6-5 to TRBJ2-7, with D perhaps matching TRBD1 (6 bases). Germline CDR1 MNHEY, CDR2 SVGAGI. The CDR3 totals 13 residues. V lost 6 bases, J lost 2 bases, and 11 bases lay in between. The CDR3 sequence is CASSRTETYEQYF. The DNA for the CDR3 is TGTGCCAGCAGCCGGACAGAGACCTACGAGCAGTACTTC.

The CDR3 reads CSARVAEAFF. Written as DNA, the CDR3 is TGCAGTGCCAGGGTTGCGGAAGCTTTCTTT. The V gene is TRBV20-1, the J gene TRBJ1-1; TRBD1 is a possible D gene (5 bases). The germline V gene has CDR1 DFQATT and CDR2 SNEGSKA (reference sequence). This CDR3 has 10 residues. V dropped 6 bases and J dropped 8 bases, with 10 bases sitting between them.

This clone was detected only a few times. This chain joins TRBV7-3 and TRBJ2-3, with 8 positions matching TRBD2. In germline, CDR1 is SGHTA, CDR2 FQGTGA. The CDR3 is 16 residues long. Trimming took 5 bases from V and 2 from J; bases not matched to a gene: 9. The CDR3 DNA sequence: TGTGCCAGCAGCCCCTCATTAGCGGGGTTCACAGATACGCAGTATTTT. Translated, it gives CASSPSLAGFTDTQYF.

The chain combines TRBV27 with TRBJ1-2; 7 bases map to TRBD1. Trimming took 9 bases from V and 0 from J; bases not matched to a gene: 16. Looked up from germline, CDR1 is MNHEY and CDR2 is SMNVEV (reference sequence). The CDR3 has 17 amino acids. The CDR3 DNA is TGTGCCAGTGGGCACCCCAGCAGGGGGAACGCTAACTATGGCTACACCTTC. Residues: CASGHPSRGNANYGYTF.

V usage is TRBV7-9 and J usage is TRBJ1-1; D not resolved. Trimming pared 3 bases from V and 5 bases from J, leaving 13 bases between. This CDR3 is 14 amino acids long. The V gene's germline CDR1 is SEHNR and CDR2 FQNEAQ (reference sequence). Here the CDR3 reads CASSFGQLGTEAFF. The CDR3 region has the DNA TGTGCCAGCAGCTTTGGGCAGTTAGGAACTGAAGCTTTCTTT.

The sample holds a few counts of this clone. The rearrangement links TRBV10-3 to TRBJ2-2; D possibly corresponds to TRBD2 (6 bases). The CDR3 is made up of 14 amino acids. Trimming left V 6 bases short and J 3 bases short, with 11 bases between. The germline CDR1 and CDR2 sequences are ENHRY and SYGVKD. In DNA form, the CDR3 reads TGTGCCATCAGGGAGACTAGAGACACCGGGGAGCTGTTTTTT. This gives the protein CAIRETRDTGELFF.

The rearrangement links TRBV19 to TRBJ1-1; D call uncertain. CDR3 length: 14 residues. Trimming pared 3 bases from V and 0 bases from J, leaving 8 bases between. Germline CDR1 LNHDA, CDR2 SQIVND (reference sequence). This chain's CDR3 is CASSIGQMNTEAFF. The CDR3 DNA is TGTGCCAGTAGTATTGGTCAGATGAACACTGAAGCTTTCTTT.

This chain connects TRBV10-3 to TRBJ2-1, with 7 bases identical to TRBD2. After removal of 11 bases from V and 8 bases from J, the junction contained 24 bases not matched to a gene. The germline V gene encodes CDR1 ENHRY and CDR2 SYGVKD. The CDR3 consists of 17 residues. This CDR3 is CAASQVKTSRLLYEQFF. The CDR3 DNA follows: TGTGCCGCATCCCAAGTGAAGACTAGCCGTCTTTTGTATGAGCAGTTCTTC.

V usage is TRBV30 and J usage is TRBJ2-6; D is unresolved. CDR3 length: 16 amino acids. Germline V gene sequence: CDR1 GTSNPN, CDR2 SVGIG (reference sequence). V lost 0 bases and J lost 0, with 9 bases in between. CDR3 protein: CAWSVRALSGANVLTF. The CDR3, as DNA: TGTGCCTGGAGTGTACGAGCCCTCTCTGGGGCCAACGTCCTGACTTTC.

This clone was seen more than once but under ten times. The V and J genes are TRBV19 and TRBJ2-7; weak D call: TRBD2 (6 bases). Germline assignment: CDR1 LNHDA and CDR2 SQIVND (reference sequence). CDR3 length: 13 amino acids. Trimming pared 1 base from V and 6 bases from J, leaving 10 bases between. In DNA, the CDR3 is TGTGCCAGTAGTATAGGCGGAGGGCCCGAGCAGTACTTC. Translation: CASSIGGGPEQYF.

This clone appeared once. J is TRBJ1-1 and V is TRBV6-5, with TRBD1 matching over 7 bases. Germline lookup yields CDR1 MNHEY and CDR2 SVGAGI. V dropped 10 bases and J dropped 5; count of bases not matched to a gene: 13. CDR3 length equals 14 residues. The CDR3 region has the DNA TGTGCCACACAACAGGGGATACTAAGGACTGAAGCTTTCTTT. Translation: CATQQGILRTEAFF.

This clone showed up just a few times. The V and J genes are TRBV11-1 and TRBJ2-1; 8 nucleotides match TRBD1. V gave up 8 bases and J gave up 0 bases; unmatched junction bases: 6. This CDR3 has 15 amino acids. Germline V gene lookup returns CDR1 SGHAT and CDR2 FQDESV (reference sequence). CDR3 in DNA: TGTGCCAGCGCAAAGGGACAGGTCTCCTACAATGAGCAGTTCTTC. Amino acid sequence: CASAKGQVSYNEQFF. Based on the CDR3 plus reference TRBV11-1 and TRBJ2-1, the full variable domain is EAEVAQSPRYKITEKSQAVAFWCDPISGHATLYWYRQILGQGPELLVQFQDESVVDDSQLPKDRFSAERLKGVDSTLKIQPAELGDSAMYLCASAKGQVSYNEQFFGPGTRLTVL.

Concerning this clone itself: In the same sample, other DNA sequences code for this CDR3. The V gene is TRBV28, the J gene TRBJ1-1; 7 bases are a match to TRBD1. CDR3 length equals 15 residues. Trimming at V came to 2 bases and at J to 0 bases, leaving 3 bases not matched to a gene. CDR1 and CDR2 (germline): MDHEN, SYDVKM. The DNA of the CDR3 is TGTGCCAGCAGTTTACCGGGACAGATGAACACTGAAGCTTTCTTT. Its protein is CASSLPGQMNTEAFF. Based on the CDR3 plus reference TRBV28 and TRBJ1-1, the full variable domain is DVKVTQSSRYLVKRTGEKVFLECVQDMDHENMFWYRQDPGLGLRLIYFSYDVKMKEKGDIPEGYSVSREKKERFSLILESASTNQTSMYLCASSLPGQMNTEAFFGQGTRLTVV.

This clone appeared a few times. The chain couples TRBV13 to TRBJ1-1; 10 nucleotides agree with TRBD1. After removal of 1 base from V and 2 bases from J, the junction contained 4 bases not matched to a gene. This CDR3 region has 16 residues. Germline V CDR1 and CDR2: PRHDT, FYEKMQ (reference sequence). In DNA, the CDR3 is TGTGCCAGCAGCTTAGAGACAGGGGGCGGCAACACTGAAGCTTTCTTT. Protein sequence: CASSLETGGGNTEAFF.

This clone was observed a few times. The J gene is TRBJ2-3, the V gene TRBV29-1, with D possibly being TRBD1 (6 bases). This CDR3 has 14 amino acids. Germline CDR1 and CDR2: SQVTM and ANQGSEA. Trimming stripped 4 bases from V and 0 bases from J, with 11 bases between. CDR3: CSVAPGQSTDTQYF. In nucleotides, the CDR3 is TGCAGCGTTGCCCCTGGACAGAGCACAGATACGCAGTATTTT.